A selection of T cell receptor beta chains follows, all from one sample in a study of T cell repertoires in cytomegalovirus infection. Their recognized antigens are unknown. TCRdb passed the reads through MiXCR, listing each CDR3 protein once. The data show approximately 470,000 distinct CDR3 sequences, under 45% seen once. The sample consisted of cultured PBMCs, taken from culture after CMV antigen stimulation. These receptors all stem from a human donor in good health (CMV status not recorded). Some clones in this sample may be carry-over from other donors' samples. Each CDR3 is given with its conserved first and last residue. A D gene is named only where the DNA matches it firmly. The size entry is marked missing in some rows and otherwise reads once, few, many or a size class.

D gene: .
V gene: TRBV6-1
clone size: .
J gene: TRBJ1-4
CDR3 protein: CASSGLIRGIREKLFF
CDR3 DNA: TGTGCCAGCAGTGGATTGATCAGGGGCATAAGGGAAAAACTGTTTTTT

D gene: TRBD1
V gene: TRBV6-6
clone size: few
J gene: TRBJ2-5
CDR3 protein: CASSYGMTGRETQYF
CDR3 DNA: TGTGCCAGCAGTTACGGGATGACAGGGAGAGAGACCCAGTACTTC

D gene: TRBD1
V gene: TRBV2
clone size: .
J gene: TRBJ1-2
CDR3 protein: CASRPHIRGVGGYTF
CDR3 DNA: TGTGCCAGCAGGCCGCATATCAGGGGGGTCGGCGGCTACACCTTC

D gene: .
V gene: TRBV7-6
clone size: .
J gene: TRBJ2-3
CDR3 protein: CASSRTASAQYF
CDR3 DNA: TGTGCCAGCAGCCGGACTGCTAGTGCGCAGTATTTT

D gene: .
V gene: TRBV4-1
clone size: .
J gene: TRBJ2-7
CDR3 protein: CASSLSGGALREQYF
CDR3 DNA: TGCGCCAGCAGCCTTTCCGGGGGCGCGCTCCGCGAGCAGTACTTC

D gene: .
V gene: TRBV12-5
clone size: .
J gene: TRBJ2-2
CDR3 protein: CASGLVGTHTLETGELFF
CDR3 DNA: TGTGCTAGTGGTTTGGTCGGGACACACACACTGGAGACCGGGGAGCTGTTTTTT

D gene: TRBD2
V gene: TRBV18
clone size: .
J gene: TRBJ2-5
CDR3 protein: CASSTGTSADPKETQYF
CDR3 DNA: TGTGCCAGCTCAACCGGGACTAGCGCAGATCCTAAAGAGACCCAGTACTTC

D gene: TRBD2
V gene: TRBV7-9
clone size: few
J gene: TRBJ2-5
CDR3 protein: CASRPGLAGGETQYF
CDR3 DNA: TGTGCCAGCAGACCAGGACTAGCGGGAGGAGAGACCCAGTACTTC

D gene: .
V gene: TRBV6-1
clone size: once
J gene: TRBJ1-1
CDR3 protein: CASRKPRSSLDTEAFF
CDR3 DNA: TGTGCCAGCCGCAAACCTAGATCGTCCCTGGACACTGAAGCTTTCTTT

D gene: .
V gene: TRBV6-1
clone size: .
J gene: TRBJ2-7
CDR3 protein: CASSDYSGLASHEQYF
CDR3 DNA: TGTGCCAGCAGTGACTACTCGGGCCTCGCCTCCCACGAGCAGTACTTC

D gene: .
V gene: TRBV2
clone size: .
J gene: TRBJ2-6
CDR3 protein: CASSDRTGANVLTF
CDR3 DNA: TGTGCCAGCAGTGATAGAACTGGGGCCAACGTCCTGACTTTC

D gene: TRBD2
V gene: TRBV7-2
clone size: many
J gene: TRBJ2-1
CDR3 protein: CASSPEPTSGSDNEQFF
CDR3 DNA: TGTGCCAGCAGCCCCGAACCGACTAGCGGGAGCGACAATGAGCAGTTCTTC

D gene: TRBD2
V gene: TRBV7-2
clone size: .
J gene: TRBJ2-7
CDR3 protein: CASSFGLAVGEQYF
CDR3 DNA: TGTGCCAGCAGCTTCGGACTAGCGGTTGGCGAGCAGTACTTC

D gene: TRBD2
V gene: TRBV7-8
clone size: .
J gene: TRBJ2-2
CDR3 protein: CASRLAGTGELFF
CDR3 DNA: TGTGCCAGCAGACTAGCGGGGACCGGGGAGCTGTTTTTT

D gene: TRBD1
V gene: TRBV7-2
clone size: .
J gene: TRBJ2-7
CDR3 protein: CASSRDRDHEQYF
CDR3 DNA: TGTGCCAGCAGCAGGGACAGGGACCACGAGCAGTACTTC

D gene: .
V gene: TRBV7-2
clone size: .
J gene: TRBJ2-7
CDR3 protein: CASSTGNWFDEQYF
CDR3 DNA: TGTGCCAGCAGTACAGGGAATTGGTTTGACGAGCAGTACTTC

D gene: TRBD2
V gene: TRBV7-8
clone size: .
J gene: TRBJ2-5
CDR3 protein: CASSQLTSDGYQETQYF
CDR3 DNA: TGTGCCAGCAGCCAACTAACTAGCGACGGTTACCAAGAGACCCAGTACTTC

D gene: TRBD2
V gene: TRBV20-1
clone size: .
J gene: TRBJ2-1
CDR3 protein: CSASPSGRGVNEQFF
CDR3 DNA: TGCAGTGCTAGCCCTAGCGGGAGGGGAGTCAATGAGCAGTTCTTC

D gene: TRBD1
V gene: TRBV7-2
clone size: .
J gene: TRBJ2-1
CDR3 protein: CASSVLTGGHNEQFF
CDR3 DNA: TGTGCCAGCAGCGTTTTAACAGGGGGTCACAATGAGCAGTTCTTC

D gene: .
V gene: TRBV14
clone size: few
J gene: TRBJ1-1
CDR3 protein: CASSQDYRTVEAFF
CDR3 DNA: TGTGCCAGCAGCCAAGATTATCGAACAGTTGAAGCTTTCTTT

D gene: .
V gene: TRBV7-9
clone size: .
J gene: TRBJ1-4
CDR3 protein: CATAGGRNTGEKLFF
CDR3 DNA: TGTGCCACCGCCGGTGGAAGGAATACGGGGGAAAAACTGTTTTTT

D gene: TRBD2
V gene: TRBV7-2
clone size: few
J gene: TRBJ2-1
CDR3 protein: CASSSTVGTSGYNEQFF
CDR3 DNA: TGTGCCAGCAGCTCAACCGTTGGGACTAGCGGATACAATGAGCAGTTCTTC

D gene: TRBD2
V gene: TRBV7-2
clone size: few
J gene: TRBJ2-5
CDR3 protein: CASSLVGLARGETQYF
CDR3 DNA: TGTGCCAGCAGCTTAGTGGGACTAGCCAGGGGAGAGACCCAGTACTTC

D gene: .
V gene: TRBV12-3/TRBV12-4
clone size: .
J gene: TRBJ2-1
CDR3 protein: CASSFPEKGNEQFF
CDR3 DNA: TGTGCCAGCAGTTTTCCCGAAAAGGGCAATGAGCAGTTCTTC

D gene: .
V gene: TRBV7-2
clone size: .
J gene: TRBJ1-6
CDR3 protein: CASSYGTVNSPLHF
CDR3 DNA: TGTGCCAGCAGCTACGGGACCGTTAATTCACCCCTCCACTTT

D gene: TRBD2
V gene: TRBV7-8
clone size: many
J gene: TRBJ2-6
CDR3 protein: CASSLARWFGGGSGANVLTF
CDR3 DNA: TGTGCCAGCAGCTTAGCTAGGTGGTTTGGGGGGGGCTCTGGGGCCAACGTCCTGACTTTC

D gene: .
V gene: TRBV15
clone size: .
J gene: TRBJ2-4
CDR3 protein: CATSRAGLAKNIQYF
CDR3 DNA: TGTGCCACCAGCAGAGCAGGTCTAGCCAAAAACATTCAGTACTTC

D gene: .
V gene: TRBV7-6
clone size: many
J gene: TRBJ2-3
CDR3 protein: CASSYRGDTQYF
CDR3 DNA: TGTGCCAGCAGCTACCGCGGGGATACGCAGTATTTT

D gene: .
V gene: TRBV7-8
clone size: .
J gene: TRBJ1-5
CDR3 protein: CASSLGRSSNQPQHF
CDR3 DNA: TGTGCCAGCAGCTTAGGGCGGAGTAGCAATCAGCCCCAGCATTTT

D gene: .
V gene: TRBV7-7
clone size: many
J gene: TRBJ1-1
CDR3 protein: CASSSSMNTEAFF
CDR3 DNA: TGTGCCAGCAGCTCGTCTATGAACACTGAAGCTTTCTTT

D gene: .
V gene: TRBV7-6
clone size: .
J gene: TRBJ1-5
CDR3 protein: CASSLASYRNSNQPQHF
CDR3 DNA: TGTGCCAGCAGCTTAGCGTCATACAGAAATAGCAATCAGCCCCAGCATTTT

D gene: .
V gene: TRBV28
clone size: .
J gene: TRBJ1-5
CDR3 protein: CASSSQRTDSNQPQHF
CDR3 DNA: TGTGCCAGCAGTTCACAAAGGACTGATAGCAATCAGCCCCAGCATTTT

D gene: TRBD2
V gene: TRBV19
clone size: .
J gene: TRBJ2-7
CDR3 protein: CASSIEGIKTSRSEQYF
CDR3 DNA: TGTGCCAGTAGTATAGAAGGAATAAAGACTAGCAGAAGCGAGCAGTACTTC

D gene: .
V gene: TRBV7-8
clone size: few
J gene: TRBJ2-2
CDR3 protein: CASSSKRAFNTGELFF
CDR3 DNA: TGTGCCAGCAGCTCGAAGAGGGCCTTTAACACCGGGGAGCTGTTTTTT

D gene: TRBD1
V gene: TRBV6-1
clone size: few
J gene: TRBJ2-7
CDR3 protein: CASSEEPTGLYEQYF
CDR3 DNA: TGTGCCAGCAGTGAAGAGCCGACAGGGCTCTACGAGCAGTACTTC

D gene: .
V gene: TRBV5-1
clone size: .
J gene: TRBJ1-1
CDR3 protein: CASSLAIGEGNTEAFF
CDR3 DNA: TGCGCCAGCAGCTTGGCCATCGGTGAGGGGAACACTGAAGCTTTCTTT

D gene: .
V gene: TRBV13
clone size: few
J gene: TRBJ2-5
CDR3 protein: CASSGGQTQYF
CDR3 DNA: TGTGCCAGCAGCGGGGGGCAGACCCAGTACTTC

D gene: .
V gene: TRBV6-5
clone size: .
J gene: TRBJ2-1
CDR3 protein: CASGGPRSYKEQFF
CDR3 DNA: TGTGCCAGCGGCGGGCCGCGCTCCTACAAGGAGCAGTTCTTC